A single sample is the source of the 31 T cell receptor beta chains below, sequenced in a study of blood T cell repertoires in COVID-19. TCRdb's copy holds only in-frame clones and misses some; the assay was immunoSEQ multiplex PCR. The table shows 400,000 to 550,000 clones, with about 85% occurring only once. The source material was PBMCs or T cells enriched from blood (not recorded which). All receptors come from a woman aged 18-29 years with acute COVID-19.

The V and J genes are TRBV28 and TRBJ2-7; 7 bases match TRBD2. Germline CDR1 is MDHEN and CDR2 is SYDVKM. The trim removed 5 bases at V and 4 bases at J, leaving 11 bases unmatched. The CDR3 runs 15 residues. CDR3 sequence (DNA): TGTGCCAGCAGTGGGCCCGGGACTACCTCGTACGAGCAGTACTTC. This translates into CASSGPGTTSYEQYF.

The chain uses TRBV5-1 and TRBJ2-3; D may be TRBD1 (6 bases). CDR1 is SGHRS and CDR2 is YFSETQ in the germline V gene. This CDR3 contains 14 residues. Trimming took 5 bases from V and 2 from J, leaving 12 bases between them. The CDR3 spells CASRVRDNTDTQYF. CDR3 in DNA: TGCGCCAGCAGAGTTCGGGACAACACAGATACGCAGTATTTT.

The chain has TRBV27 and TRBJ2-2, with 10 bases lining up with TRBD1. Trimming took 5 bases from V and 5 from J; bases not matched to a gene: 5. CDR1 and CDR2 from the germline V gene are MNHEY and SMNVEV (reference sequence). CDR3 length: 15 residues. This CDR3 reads CASSHRQGATGELFF. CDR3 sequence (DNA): TGTGCCAGCAGTCACCGACAGGGGGCGACCGGGGAGCTGTTTTTT.

This CDR3 is CASTRQGNTEAFF. The CDR3 DNA sequence: TGTGCCAGTACTCGACAGGGGAACACTGAAGCTTTCTTT. The V and J genes are TRBV19 and TRBJ1-1; 7 nucleotides match TRBD1. Trimming cost V 7 bases and J 1 base; bases outside gene matches: 3. There are 13 residues in the CDR3. In germline, CDR1 is LNHDA, CDR2 SQIVND (reference sequence).

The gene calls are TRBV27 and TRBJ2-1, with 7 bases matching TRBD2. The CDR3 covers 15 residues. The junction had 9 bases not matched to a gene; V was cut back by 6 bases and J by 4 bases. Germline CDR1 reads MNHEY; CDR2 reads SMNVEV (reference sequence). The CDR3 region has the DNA TGTGCCAGCAGGGTGTCTGCGGGGGATTACAATGAGCAGTTCTTC. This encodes CASRVSAGDYNEQFF.

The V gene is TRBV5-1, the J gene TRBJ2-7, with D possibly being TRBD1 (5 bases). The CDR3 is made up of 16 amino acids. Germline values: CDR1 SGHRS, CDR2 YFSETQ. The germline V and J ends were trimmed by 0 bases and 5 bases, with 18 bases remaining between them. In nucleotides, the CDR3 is TGCGCCAGCAGCTTGGATCCCCAGGGCAATTTGAACGAGCAGTACTTC. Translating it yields CASSLDPQGNLNEQYF.

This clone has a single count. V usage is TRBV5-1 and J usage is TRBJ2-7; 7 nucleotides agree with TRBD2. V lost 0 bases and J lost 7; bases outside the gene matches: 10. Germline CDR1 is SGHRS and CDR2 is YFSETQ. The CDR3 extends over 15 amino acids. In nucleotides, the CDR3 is TGCGCCAGCAGCTTGGAACTATCTAAGGGAGGGGAGCAGTACTTC. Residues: CASSLELSKGGEQYF.

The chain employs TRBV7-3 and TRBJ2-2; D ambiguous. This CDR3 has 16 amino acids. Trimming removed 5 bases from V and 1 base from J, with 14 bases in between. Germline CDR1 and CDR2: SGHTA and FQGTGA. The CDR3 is CASSLTSLKNTGELFF. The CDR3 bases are TGTGCCAGCAGCCTTACTTCCTTAAAGAACACCGGGGAGCTGTTTTTT.

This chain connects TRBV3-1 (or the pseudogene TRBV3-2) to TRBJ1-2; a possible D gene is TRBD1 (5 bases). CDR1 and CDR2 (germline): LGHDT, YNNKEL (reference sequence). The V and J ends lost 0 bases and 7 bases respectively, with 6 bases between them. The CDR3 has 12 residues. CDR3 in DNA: TGTGCCAGCAGCCAAGACAGGGTTGGCTACACCTTC. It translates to CASSQDRVGYTF.

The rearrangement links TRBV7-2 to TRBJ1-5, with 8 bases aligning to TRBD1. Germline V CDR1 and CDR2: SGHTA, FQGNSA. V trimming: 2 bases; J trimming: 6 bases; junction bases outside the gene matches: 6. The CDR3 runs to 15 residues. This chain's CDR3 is CASSLYRGIGQPQHF. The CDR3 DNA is TGTGCCAGCAGCTTATACAGGGGGATCGGTCAGCCCCAGCATTTT.

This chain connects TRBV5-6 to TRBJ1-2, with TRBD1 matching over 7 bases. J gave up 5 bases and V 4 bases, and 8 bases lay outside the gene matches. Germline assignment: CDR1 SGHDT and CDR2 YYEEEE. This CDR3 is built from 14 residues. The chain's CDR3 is CASSLTGLGYGYTF. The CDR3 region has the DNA TGTGCCAGCAGCCTGACAGGGCTTGGGTATGGCTACACCTTC.

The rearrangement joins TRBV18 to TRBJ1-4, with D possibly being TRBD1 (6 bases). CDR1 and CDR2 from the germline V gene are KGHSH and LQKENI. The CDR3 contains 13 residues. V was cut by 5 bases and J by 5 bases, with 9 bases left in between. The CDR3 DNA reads TGTGCCAGCTCAGGGACACGAAATGAAAAACTGTTTTTT. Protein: CASSGTRNEKLFF.

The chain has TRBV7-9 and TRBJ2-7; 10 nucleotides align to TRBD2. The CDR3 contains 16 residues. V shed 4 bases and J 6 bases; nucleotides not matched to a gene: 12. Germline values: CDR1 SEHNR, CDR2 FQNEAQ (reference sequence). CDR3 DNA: TGTGCCAGCAGCTCACCGGGTCTAGCGGGAGCCTCCGAGCAGTACTTC. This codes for CASSSPGLAGASEQYF.

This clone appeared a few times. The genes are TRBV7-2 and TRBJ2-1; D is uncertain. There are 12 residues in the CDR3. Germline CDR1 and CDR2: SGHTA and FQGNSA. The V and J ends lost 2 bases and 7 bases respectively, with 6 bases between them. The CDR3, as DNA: TGTGCCAGCAGCTTACGTCCTAATGAGCAGTTCTTC. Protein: CASSLRPNEQFF.

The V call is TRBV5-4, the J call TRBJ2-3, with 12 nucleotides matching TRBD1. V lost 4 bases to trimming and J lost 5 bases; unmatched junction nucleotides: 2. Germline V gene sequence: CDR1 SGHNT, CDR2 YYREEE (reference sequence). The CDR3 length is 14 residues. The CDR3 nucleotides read TGTGCCAGCAGCCGGGACAGGGGGCAAGATACGCAGTATTTT. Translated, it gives CASSRDRGQDTQYF.

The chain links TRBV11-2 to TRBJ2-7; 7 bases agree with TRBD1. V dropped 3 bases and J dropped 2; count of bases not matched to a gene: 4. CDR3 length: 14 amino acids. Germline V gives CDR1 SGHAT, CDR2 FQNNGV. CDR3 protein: CASSFLGQPYEQYF. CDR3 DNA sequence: TGTGCCAGCAGCTTCCTGGGACAGCCCTACGAGCAGTACTTC.

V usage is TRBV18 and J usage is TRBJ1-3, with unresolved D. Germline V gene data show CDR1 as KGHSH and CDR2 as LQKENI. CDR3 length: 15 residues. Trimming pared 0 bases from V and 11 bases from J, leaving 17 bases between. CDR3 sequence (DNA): TGTGCCAGCTCACCACCGTACAGTGTTTCAGGTCCCATATATTTT. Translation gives CASSPPYSVSGPIYF.

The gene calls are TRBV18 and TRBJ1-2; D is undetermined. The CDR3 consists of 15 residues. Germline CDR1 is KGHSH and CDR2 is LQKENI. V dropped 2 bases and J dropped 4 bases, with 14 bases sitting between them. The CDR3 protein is CASSPAVEGGYGYTF. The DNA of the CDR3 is TGTGCCAGCTCACCAGCGGTCGAGGGTGGCTATGGCTACACCTTC.

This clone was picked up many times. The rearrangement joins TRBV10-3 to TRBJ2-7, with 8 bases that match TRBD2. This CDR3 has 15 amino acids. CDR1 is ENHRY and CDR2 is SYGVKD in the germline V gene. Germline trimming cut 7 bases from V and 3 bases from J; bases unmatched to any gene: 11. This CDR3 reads CAITNHSGAIYEQYF. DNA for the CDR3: TGTGCCATCACTAACCATAGCGGGGCAATCTACGAGCAGTACTTC.

The CDR3 here is CASSLVGTNQETQYF. The CDR3 DNA sequence: TGCGCCAGCAGCTTGGTGGGGACAAACCAAGAGACCCAGTACTTC. The chain is built from TRBV5-1 and TRBJ2-5; tentative D call: TRBD1 (6 bases). CDR3 length equals 15 residues. CDR1 is SGHRS, CDR2 YFSETQ, per germline. Between the trimmed V and J ends, which lost 0 bases and 0 bases, there was a span of 9 bases.

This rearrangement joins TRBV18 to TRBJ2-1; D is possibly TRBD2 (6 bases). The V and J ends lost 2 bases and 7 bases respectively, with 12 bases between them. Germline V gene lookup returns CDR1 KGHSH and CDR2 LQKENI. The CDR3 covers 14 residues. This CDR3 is CASSPNTGENEQFF. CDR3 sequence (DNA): TGTGCCAGCTCACCAAATACGGGGGAAAATGAGCAGTTCTTC. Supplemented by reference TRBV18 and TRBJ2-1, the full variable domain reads NAGVMQNPRHLVRRRGQEARLRCSPMKGHSHVYWYRQLPEEGLKFMVYLQKENIIDESGMPKERFSAEFPKEGPSILRIQQVVRGDSAAYFCASSPNTGENEQFFGPGTRLTVL.

The CDR3 coding sequence is TGCGCCAGCAGCCCCCGGGACAGGGGGTCATCTAATGAAAAACTGTTTTTT. Translated, it gives CASSPRDRGSSNEKLFF. The rearrangement joins TRBV4-1 to TRBJ1-4, with TRBD1 identical over 11 bases. CDR3 size: 17 residues. The V and J ends lost 4 bases and 3 bases, in that order; junction bases with no gene match: 7. Germline V gene lookup returns CDR1 MGHRA and CDR2 YSYEKL.

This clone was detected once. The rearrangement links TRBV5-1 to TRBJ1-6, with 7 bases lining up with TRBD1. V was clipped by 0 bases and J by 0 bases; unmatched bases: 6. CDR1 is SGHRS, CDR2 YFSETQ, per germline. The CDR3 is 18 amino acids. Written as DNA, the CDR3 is TGCGCCAGCAGCTTGGCCGGGACAGCAGGCTCCTATAATTCACCCCTCCACTTT. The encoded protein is CASSLAGTAGSYNSPLHF.

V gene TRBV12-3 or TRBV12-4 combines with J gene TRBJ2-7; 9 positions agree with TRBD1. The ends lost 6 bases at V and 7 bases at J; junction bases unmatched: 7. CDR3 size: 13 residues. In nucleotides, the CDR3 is TGTGCCAGCAGCACGACAGGGGGAGGAGAGCAGTACTTC. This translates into CASSTTGGGEQYF.

The CDR3 DNA follows: TGCGCCAGCAGCGGGGGAGGGGGAAATGAAAAACTGTTTTTT. It codes for CASSGGGGNEKLFF. This rearrangement joins TRBV5-1 to TRBJ1-4; D may be TRBD1 (6 bases). The CDR3 loop spans 14 amino acids. In germline, CDR1 is SGHRS, CDR2 YFSETQ. The V gene lost 4 bases and the J gene lost 5 bases, with 12 bases spanning the gap.

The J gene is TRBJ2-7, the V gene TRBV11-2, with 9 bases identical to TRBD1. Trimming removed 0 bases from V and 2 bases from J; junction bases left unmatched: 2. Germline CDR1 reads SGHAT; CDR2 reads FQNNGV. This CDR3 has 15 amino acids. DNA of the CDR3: TGTGCCAGCAGCTTAGAGGGGACAGGGACCTACGAGCAGTACTTC. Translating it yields CASSLEGTGTYEQYF.

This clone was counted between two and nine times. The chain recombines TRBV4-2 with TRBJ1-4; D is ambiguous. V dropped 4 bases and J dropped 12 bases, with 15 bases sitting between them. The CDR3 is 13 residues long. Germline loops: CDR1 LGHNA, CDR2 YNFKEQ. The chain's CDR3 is CASSPSLRTQLFF. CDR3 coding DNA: TGTGCCAGCAGCCCATCCCTACGAACCCAACTGTTTTTT.

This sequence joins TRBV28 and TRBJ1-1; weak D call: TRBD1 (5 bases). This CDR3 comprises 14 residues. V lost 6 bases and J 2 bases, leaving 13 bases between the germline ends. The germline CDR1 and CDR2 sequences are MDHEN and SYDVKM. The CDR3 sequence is CASRQQELNTEAFF. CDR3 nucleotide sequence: TGTGCCAGCAGGCAACAGGAGTTAAACACTGAAGCTTTCTTT.

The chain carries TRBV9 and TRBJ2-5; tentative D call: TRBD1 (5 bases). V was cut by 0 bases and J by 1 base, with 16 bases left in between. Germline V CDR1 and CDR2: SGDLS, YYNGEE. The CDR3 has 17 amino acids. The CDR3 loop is CASSVDFRVSSQETQYF. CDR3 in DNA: TGTGCCAGCAGCGTAGATTTCAGGGTAAGTTCCCAAGAGACCCAGTACTTC.

The CDR3 DNA sequence: TGTGCCAGCAGCCAATCAGGGGCTGAAGCTTTCTTT. Its translation: CASSQSGAEAFF. The J gene is TRBJ1-1, the V gene TRBV3-1 (or the pseudogene TRBV3-2), with D possibly matching TRBD1 (6 bases). Germline-derived CDR1 and CDR2 are LGHDT and YNNKEL (reference sequence). The ends were cut back, 2 bases at V and 6 bases at J, with 7 bases in the middle. This CDR3 region has 12 residues.

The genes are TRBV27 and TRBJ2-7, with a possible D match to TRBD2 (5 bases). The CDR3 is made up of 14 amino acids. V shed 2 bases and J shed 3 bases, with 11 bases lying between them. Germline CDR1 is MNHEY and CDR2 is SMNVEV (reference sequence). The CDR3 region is CASSLLGELYEQYF. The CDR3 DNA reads TGTGCCAGCAGTTTACTCGGGGAACTCTACGAGCAGTACTTC.